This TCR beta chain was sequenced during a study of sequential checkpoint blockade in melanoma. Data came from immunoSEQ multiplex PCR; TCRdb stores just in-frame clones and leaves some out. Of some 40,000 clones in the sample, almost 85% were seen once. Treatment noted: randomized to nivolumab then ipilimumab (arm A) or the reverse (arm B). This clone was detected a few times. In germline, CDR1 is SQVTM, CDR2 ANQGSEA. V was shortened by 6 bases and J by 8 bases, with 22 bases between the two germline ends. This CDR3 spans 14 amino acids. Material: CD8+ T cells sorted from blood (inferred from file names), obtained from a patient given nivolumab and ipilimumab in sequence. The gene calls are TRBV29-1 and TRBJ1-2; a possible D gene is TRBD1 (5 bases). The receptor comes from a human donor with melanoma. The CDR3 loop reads CSVFPWDSGGGYTF. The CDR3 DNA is TGCAGCGTCTTTCCTTGGGACTCCGGTGGGGGCTACACCTTC.